The 6 T cell receptor beta chains presented below share a single source sample, sequenced in a study of cytomegalovirus exposure and HLA in healthy donors. 13 Jbeta primers and 60 Vbeta primers were used for the PCR. Data came from immunoSEQ multiplex PCR; TCRdb stores just in-frame clones and leaves some out. The sample has about 150,000 clones. The sample was PBMCs. Receptor source: a woman aged 50 to 60 in good health and CMV-seronegative.

The chain combines TRBV6-1 with TRBJ2-1, with 7 nucleotides matching TRBD1. This CDR3 is built from 14 residues. Germline values: CDR1 MNHNS, CDR2 SASEGT. The J segment lost 7 bases and the V segment lost 5 bases, leaving 8 bases of the junction unmatched. The CDR3 loop reads CASSPGQNRNEQFF. CDR3 sequence (DNA): TGTGCCAGCAGTCCGGGACAGAATCGGAATGAGCAGTTCTTC.

V gene TRBV5-1 combines with J gene TRBJ2-3, with TRBD1 matching over 8 bases. V shed 4 bases and J 0 bases; nucleotides not matched to a gene: 4. Germline CDR1 SGHRS, CDR2 YFSETQ. The length of the CDR3 is 15 residues. CDR3 DNA sequence: TGCGCCAGCAGCCAGGACAGGGCTAGCACAGATACGCAGTATTTT. Protein product: CASSQDRASTDTQYF.

V usage is TRBV15 and J usage is TRBJ2-7, with D possibly matching TRBD1 (6 bases). The CDR3 sequence is 12 residues long. Germline-derived CDR1 and CDR2 are LNHNV and YYDKDF (reference sequence). V lost 5 bases and J 7 bases, leaving 12 bases between the germline ends. In DNA form, the CDR3 reads TGTGCCACCAGCTGGACAGTTGGAGAGCAGTACTTC. This sequence encodes CATSWTVGEQYF. Full variable domain (rest looked up from reference TRBV15 and TRBJ2-7): DAMVIQNPRYQVTQFGKPVTLSCSQTLNHNVMYWYQQKSSQAPKLLFHYYDKDFNNEADTPDNFQSRRPNTSFCFLDIRSPGLGDTAMYLCATSWTVGEQYFGPGTRLTVT.

The chain joins TRBV9 to TRBJ1-6; 7 bases line up with TRBD1. This CDR3 is built from 18 residues. V lost 0 bases to trimming and J lost 0 bases; unmatched junction nucleotides: 6. CDR1 is SGDLS and CDR2 is YYNGEE in the germline V gene. The CDR3 here is CASSVDPGGSSYNSPLHF. The CDR3, as DNA: TGTGCCAGCAGCGTAGATCCAGGGGGAAGCTCCTATAATTCACCCCTCCACTTT.

V is TRBV25-1 and J is TRBJ2-3; 7 nucleotides line up with TRBD2. CDR1 and CDR2 (germline): MGHDK, SYGVNS. The CDR3 is 17 residues long. V dropped 8 bases and J dropped 5; count of bases not matched to a gene: 19. The CDR3 loop is CASGGVYLGTLGDTQYF. The CDR3 DNA follows: TGTGCCAGCGGGGGGGTGTATTTAGGAACCCTCGGAGATACGCAGTATTTT.

The V and J genes are TRBV28 and TRBJ2-5, with TRBD2 identical over 8 bases. Germline V CDR1 and CDR2: MDHEN, SYDVKM. The CDR3 sequence is 15 residues long. The trim removed 6 bases at V and 0 bases at J, leaving 6 bases unmatched. The CDR3 loop is CASRSAGGDQETQYF. The CDR3 bases are TGTGCCAGCAGATCTGCCGGGGGGGACCAAGAGACCCAGTACTTC. Combining the CDR3 with reference TRBV28 and TRBJ2-5 gives the whole variable domain DVKVTQSSRYLVKRTGEKVFLECVQDMDHENMFWYRQDPGLGLRLIYFSYDVKMKEKGDIPEGYSVSREKKERFSLILESASTNQTSMYLCASRSAGGDQETQYFGPGTRLLVL.